One and the same sample provided the 26 T cell receptor beta chains below, sequenced in a study of T-cell reconstitution after alpha-beta-depleted transplantation in children (TCRdb year 2016). The library was generated by PCR. Data came from an Illumina HiSeq 2500. To normalize quantification of the TCRbeta repertoire, the TCR libraries were built with molecular barcoding that relied on unique molecular identifiers. TCRdb's own reprocessing of the public reads used fastp at Q25 and MiXCR and kept productive beta chains. Each CDR3 protein appears once, grouped with its most common genes and DNA. Across this sample there are some 600,000 distinct CDR3 sequences, with roughly 13% seen only once. The ten largest clonotypes hold 2.2% of the sample. What the treatment or condition label conveys for this sample: allogeneic hematopoietic cell transplantation with graft depleted of TCRalphabeta T cells and CD19 B cells.

The specimen comprised PBMCs, mostly from graft donor cells, sampled 360 days after TCRalphabeta/CD19-depleted stem cell transplant. The receptor set was obtained from a male patient aged 10 to 17 who had a stem cell transplant for acute myeloid leukemia, so the T cells may come from the graft donor.

This sequence joins TRBV7-3 and TRBJ2-1, with 7 bases fitting TRBD1. The trim removed 5 bases at V and 5 bases at J, leaving 18 bases unmatched. The CDR3 has 18 residues. From germline, CDR1 is SGHTA and CDR2 FQGTGA. In DNA form, the CDR3 reads TGTGCCAGCAGCCCCCGCCCCCTCTCTAGAGGGGGCGACAATGAGCAGTTCTTC. The encoded protein is CASSPRPLSRGGDNEQFF.

About this clonotype itself: Its ends do not fully match the called genes, so a read error is possible. V and J are TRBV7-6 and TRBJ2-1, with 10 bases matching TRBD2. The CDR3 totals 16 residues. From germline, CDR1 is SGHVS and CDR2 FNYEAQ. The CDR3 loop reads CASSIAGGLVADEQFF. The CDR3 DNA reads TGTGCCAGCAGCATAGCGGGAGGCCTCGTTGCCGATGAGCAGTTCTTC.

This clonotype has only a few counts. V and J are TRBV30 and TRBJ2-1; no firm D call. Trimming removed 4 bases from V and 5 bases from J, with 6 bases in between. Germline V gene lookup returns CDR1 GTSNPN and CDR2 SVGIG (reference sequence). The CDR3 is 11 residues long. CDR3 amino acids: CAWKNHNEQFF. CDR3 DNA: TGTGCCTGGAAAAACCACAATGAGCAGTTCTTC.

The rearrangement uses TRBV6-5 and TRBJ2-7; a weak D match, TRBD2 (5 bases). The V gene's germline CDR1 is MNHEY and CDR2 SVGAGI. The ends were cut back, 4 bases at V and 3 bases at J, with 13 bases in the middle. CDR3 length equals 14 residues. The CDR3 DNA follows: TGTGCCAGCAGTTTAACCGGGAATAACTACGAGCAGTACTTC. It encodes CASSLTGNNYEQYF.

This clonotype has a count of ten or more. The chain uses TRBV28 and TRBJ2-1; TRBD1 agrees at 8 bases. The ends lost 6 bases at V and 3 bases at J; junction bases unmatched: 1. The CDR3 is made up of 13 amino acids. Germline CDR1 is MDHEN and CDR2 is SYDVKM. The CDR3 coding sequence is TGTGCCAGCAGGGGACAGGTCTACAATGAGCAGTTCTTC. The encoded protein is CASRGQVYNEQFF. Full variable domain (missing parts from reference TRBV28 and TRBJ2-1): DVKVTQSSRYLVKRTGEKVFLECVQDMDHENMFWYRQDPGLGLRLIYFSYDVKMKEKGDIPEGYSVSREKKERFSLILESASTNQTSMYLCASRGQVYNEQFFGPGTRLTVL.

This rearrangement joins TRBV27 to TRBJ2-5; 7 bases are a match to TRBD2. The V and J ends lost 5 bases and 3 bases, in that order; junction bases with no gene match: 12. Germline V gives CDR1 MNHEY, CDR2 SMNVEV (reference sequence). This CDR3 comprises 16 residues. The CDR3 coding sequence is TGTGCCAGCAGTCCCCTTGTGGGAGGGCCTAAAGAGACCCAGTACTTC. This gives the protein CASSPLVGGPKETQYF.

The table lists this clonotype with a few counts. The rearrangement links TRBV3-1 to TRBJ2-2; D is possibly TRBD2 (5 bases). With 4 bases removed from V and 4 bases from J, the gap between germline ends came to 7 bases. Per the germline V gene, CDR1 is LGHDT and CDR2 is YNNKEL (reference sequence). The CDR3 runs 13 residues. DNA of the CDR3: TGTGCCAGCAGCCCAACTAGCACCGGGGAGCTGTTTTTT. It encodes CASSPTSTGELFF.

This clonotype was observed at least ten times. The V call is TRBV11-2, the J call TRBJ2-5, with a possible D match to TRBD1 (5 bases). CDR3 length equals 13 residues. Trimming left V 5 bases short and J 4 bases short, with 11 bases between. From germline, CDR1 is SGHAT and CDR2 FQNNGV. CDR3: CASSGAVLETQYF. CDR3 DNA: TGTGCCAGCAGCGGGGCGGTATTAGAGACCCAGTACTTC. Using reference TRBV11-2 and TRBJ2-5 for the parts outside the CDR3, the full variable domain is EAGVAQSPRYKIIEKRQSVAFWCNPISGHATLYWYQQILGQGPKLLIQFQNNGVVDDSQLPKDRFSAERLKGVDSTLKIQPAKLEDSAVYLCASSGAVLETQYFGPGTRLLVL.

This clonotype was seen repeatedly, ten times or more. The chain couples TRBV7-8 to TRBJ2-1, with 7 nucleotides matching TRBD2. Trimming cost V 2 bases and J 7 bases; bases outside gene matches: 23. Germline CDR1 reads SGHVS; CDR2 reads FQNEAQ. The CDR3 length is 20 residues. The CDR3 DNA reads as TGTGCCAGCAGCTTATTGAATCCCCAACAGCTAGGGAGGGATGGGAATGAGCAGTTCTTC. This encodes CASSLLNPQQLGRDGNEQFF.

This sequence joins TRBV6-5 and TRBJ2-3; 8 bases are a match to TRBD2. The CDR3 has 17 residues. Germline CDR1 MNHEY, CDR2 SVGAGI. V lost 4 bases and J lost 0; bases outside the gene matches: 9. CDR3 bases: TGTGCCAGCAGTTGGCAGGGCAAGCGGGAGAGCACAGATACGCAGTATTTT. Its protein product is CASSWQGKRESTDTQYF.

This clonotype was recorded at least ten times. The genes are TRBV5-6 and TRBJ1-1, with D hard to call. This CDR3 comprises 14 residues. Germline CDR1 reads SGHDT; CDR2 reads YYEEEE. Trimming removed 4 bases at V and 0 bases at J, with 10 bases between. Here the CDR3 reads CASSPGRLNTEAFF. The CDR3 nucleotides are TGTGCCAGCAGCCCCGGACGGCTGAACACTGAAGCTTTCTTT.

This clonotype was seen many times. V is TRBV9 and J is TRBJ1-3; a weak D match, TRBD1 (5 bases). The CDR3 runs to 14 residues. The germline CDR1 and CDR2 sequences are SGDLS and YYNGEE. Trimming shortened V by 2 bases and J by 2 bases, and 8 bases separated the two germline ends. CDR3 sequence (DNA): TGTGCCAGCAGCGTCTGGGGCGCTGGAAACACCATATATTTT. Translated, it gives CASSVWGAGNTIYF.

The chain carries TRBV9 and TRBJ2-5; 7 bases map to TRBD1. Germline values: CDR1 SGDLS, CDR2 YYNGEE. V was pared by 4 bases and J by 1 base, with 7 bases of the junction left unmatched. The CDR3 runs 15 residues. CDR3 protein: CASSRQGIPQETQYF. Written as DNA, the CDR3 is TGTGCCAGCAGCAGACAGGGCATCCCCCAAGAGACCCAGTACTTC.

A few counts support this clonotype. V and J are TRBV28 and TRBJ2-2, with 9 positions matching TRBD1. V was pared by 4 bases and J by 1 base, with 4 bases of the junction left unmatched. The CDR3 totals 16 residues. The germline V gene encodes CDR1 MDHEN and CDR2 SYDVKM. In DNA, the CDR3 is TGTGCCAGCAGTTCCTACAGGGGGCTGAACACCGGGGAGCTGTTTTTT. Amino acid sequence: CASSSYRGLNTGELFF.

Ten or more counts support this clonotype. The rearrangement links TRBV9 to TRBJ2-3, with D perhaps matching TRBD2 (6 bases). V was cut by 2 bases and J by 2 bases, with 12 bases left in between. The CDR3 is 15 amino acids. CDR1 is SGDLS and CDR2 is YYNGEE in the germline V gene. CDR3 region: CASSVAGTYTDTQYF. Written as DNA, the CDR3 is TGTGCCAGCAGCGTTGCGGGGACGTACACAGATACGCAGTATTTT.

This rearrangement joins TRBV9 to TRBJ2-7; D is ambiguous. V was shortened by 4 bases and J by 9 bases, with 5 bases between the two germline ends. The germline V gene encodes CDR1 SGDLS and CDR2 YYNGEE. The CDR3 has 9 amino acids. CDR3 nucleotides: TGTGCCAGCAGCCCTCGGCAGTACTTC. Residues: CASSPRQYF.

CDR3 in DNA: TGTGCCTGGACGGGACTAGCGGGACAAGAGACCCAGTACTTC. It codes for CAWTGLAGQETQYF. The chain recombines TRBV30 with TRBJ2-5; 13 bases map to TRBD2. The germline V gene encodes CDR1 GTSNPN and CDR2 SVGIG (reference sequence). J was trimmed by 2 bases and V by 4 bases; bases with no gene match: 1. The CDR3 spans 14 residues.

This clonotype was picked up many times. The genes are TRBV18 and TRBJ2-1; the D gene is possibly TRBD1 (5 bases). CDR3 length: 15 amino acids. V lost 6 bases, J lost 2 bases, and 14 bases lay in between. CDR1 KGHSH and CDR2 LQKENI come from the germline V gene. The CDR3 DNA follows: TGTGCCAGCTCCACTGCAGGGTATGCCTACAATGAGCAGTTCTTC. Amino acids: CASSTAGYAYNEQFF.

This clonotype was counted only a few times. The J gene is TRBJ2-1, the V gene TRBV29-1; 9 nucleotides agree with TRBD2. V gave up 3 bases and J gave up 6 bases; unmatched junction bases: 6. Germline CDR1 SQVTM, CDR2 ANQGSEA. The CDR3 runs 14 residues. The CDR3 coding sequence is TGCAGCGTTGATGGCGGGAGGGCCGTCAATGAGCAGTTCTTC. This sequence encodes CSVDGGRAVNEQFF.

This clonotype was picked up a small number of times. This rearrangement joins TRBV7-9 to TRBJ2-1; maybe TRBD1 (6 bases). The CDR3 loop spans 13 amino acids. Trimming took 6 bases from V and 10 from J, leaving 16 bases between them. Germline V lookup: CDR1 SEHNR, CDR2 FQNEAQ (reference sequence). In nucleotides, the CDR3 is TGTGCCAGCAGTTCCTCAACAGGGATCGAGCAGTTCTTC. Its protein is CASSSSTGIEQFF.

V is TRBV11-2 and J is TRBJ2-3; D not certain. The CDR3 has 16 residues. The V end was cut by 5 bases, the J end by 5 bases, with 20 bases between. The germline gives CDR1 SGHAT, CDR2 FQNNGV. Here the CDR3 DNA reads TGTGCCAGCAGCCTACTTATCTGGACCTCGGGAGATACGCAGTATTTT. This encodes CASSLLIWTSGDTQYF.

This sequence joins TRBV18 and TRBJ1-5; D uncertain. Deletions cut 3 bases from V and 0 bases from J, with 9 bases between. The CDR3 runs 15 residues. The V gene's germline CDR1 is KGHSH and CDR2 LQKENI. The chain's CDR3 is CASSPGALSNQPQHF. As DNA, the CDR3 is TGTGCCAGCTCACCTGGAGCACTTAGCAATCAGCCCCAGCATTTT. Based on the CDR3 plus reference TRBV18 and TRBJ1-5, the full variable domain is NAGVMQNPRHLVRRRGQEARLRCSPMKGHSHVYWYRQLPEEGLKFMVYLQKENIIDESGMPKERFSAEFPKEGPSILRIQQVVRGDSAAYFCASSPGALSNQPQHFGDGTRLSIL.

This clonotype has only a few counts. The chain has TRBV12-3 or TRBV12-4 and TRBJ2-7; perhaps TRBD2 as D (6 bases). The CDR3 spans 15 residues. Trimming left V 4 bases short and J 0 bases short, with 13 bases between. The CDR3 spells CASSYLAISSYEQYF. In nucleotides, the CDR3 is TGTGCCAGCAGTTATCTAGCGATAAGCTCCTACGAGCAGTACTTC.

This clonotype has more than one count but fewer than ten. This sequence joins TRBV5-1 and TRBJ2-3, with 9 bases fitting TRBD2. The CDR3 is 14 amino acids. After removal of 1 base from V and 5 bases from J, the junction contained 2 bases not matched to a gene. Germline V gene lookup returns CDR1 SGHRS and CDR2 YFSETQ. The CDR3 bases are TGCGCCAGCAGCTTGTCGCGGGAGGGAGATACGCAGTATTTT. Amino acids: CASSLSREGDTQYF.

This clonotype was found a few times. The rearrangement joins TRBV12-3 or TRBV12-4 to TRBJ1-6; D is unclear. V was trimmed by 8 bases and J by 14 bases, leaving 10 bases between them. This CDR3 spans 10 amino acids. CDR3 bases: TGTGCCAGCGGTGGCGCGGCCCTCCACTTT. This encodes CASGGAALHF.

This clonotype showed up just a few times. This rearrangement joins TRBV27 to TRBJ1-2; no clear D gene. The V end lost 4 bases, the J end lost 0 bases, and 6 bases lay between the germline ends. CDR1 MNHEY and CDR2 SMNVEV come from the germline V gene (reference sequence). This CDR3 has 13 amino acids. This CDR3 reads CASSSQPNYGYTF. The CDR3 DNA reads TGTGCCAGCAGTTCCCAGCCTAACTATGGCTACACCTTC.